Below are 13 T cell receptor beta chains sequenced from a single sample in a study of CD8+ T cells in alopecia areata. RNA was extracted and reverse transcribed into cDNA as the sequencing template. Using immunoSEQ multiplex PCR, the repertoire was profiled, and TCRdb retains in-frame clones only, with some absent. This sample has about 19,000 clones, each found more than once. A panel of CD4, CD8alpha, NKG2D, NKG2ACE and other markers served to sort pooled cutaneous lymph node cells. The sample taken for sequencing was CD8+ T cells sorted from a lymph node. These receptors came from a C3H/HeJ mouse with alopecia areata. For this strain, the MHC haplotype corresponds to H2-k.

This clone was found a few times. Gene names and germline refer to mouse. The read ends 4 residues shy of where the CDR3 ends; the end is completed using the germline J gene. The rearrangement joins TRBV12-1 to TRBJ2-5; 7 positions match TRBD2. The CDR3 has 17 residues. The V gene end was trimmed by 0 bases and the J gene end by 0 bases; junction bases not matched to a gene: 8. Germline V gives CDR1 SGHSN, CDR2 HYEKVE. CDR3 sequence reads: CASSLGLLGFNQDTQYF. Incomplete CDR3 DNA: TGTGCCAGCTCTCTCGGGCTACTGGGGTTTAACCAAGAC.

As regards this clone: Gene names and germline refer to mouse. The read ends 4 residues shy of where the CDR3 ends; the end is completed using the germline J gene. This chain joins TRBV2 and TRBJ2-7; TRBD2 matches 10 bases. Germline V gene data show CDR1 as LGHNA and CDR2 as YSYQKL. The CDR3 sequence is 13 residues long. CDR3 region: CASSRDWGYEQYF. The covered CDR3 bases are TGTGCCAGCAGCCGGGACTGGGGATAT.

This clone occurred a few times. The listed TCRdb protein conflicts with the DNA translation at residue 10, and the protein shown is translated directly from the DNA. Gene names follow the mouse nomenclature. The sequence runs out 3 residues before the end of the CDR3; the remainder is reconstructed from the germline J gene. The V and J genes are TRBV13-3 and TRBJ1-6; a possible D gene is TRBD1 (5 bases). TRBJ1-6 is treated as an ORF (open reading frame) with a function not yet certain. Per the germline V gene, CDR1 is NNHDY and CDR2 is SYVADS. The CDR3 runs 13 residues. Trimming pared 0 bases from V and 8 bases from J, leaving 6 bases between. The DNA read from the CDR3 is TGTGCCAGCAGTGATGGGGGGGATTCGCCC. Residues: CASSDGGDSP. The full CDR3 sequence reads CASSDGGDSPLYF.

For this clone: The gene symbols are mouse symbols. The DNA ends 4 residues before the CDR3 does, and the rest of the CDR3 is filled in from the germline J gene. V gene TRBV1 combines with J gene TRBJ2-4; the D gene is possibly TRBD1 (6 bases). Trimming cost V 5 bases and J 3 bases, with 12 bases left between them. The CDR3 totals 14 residues. Germline loops: CDR1 NSQYPW, CDR2 LRSPGD (reference sequence). The part of the CDR3 DNA that was read is TGCACCTGCAGTAGGGGGATAGGACAAAAC. Encoded protein: CTCSRGIGQN. The complete CDR3 reads CTCSRGIGQNTLYF.

As for this clone: The genes are named according to mouse. The DNA ends 4 residues before the CDR3 does, and the rest of the CDR3 is filled in from the germline J gene. The chain couples TRBV29 to TRBJ1-4; 9 nucleotides agree with TRBD1. The CDR3 is 16 residues long. The germline CDR1 and CDR2 sequences are MSHET and SYDVDS. With V trimmed by 5 bases and J by 4 bases, 8 bases remained unmatched. The CDR3 here is CASSPPRDRVNERLFF. The covered CDR3 bases are TGTGCTAGCAGTCCCCCCCGGGACAGGGTCAACGAA.

This clone was counted at least ten times. Gene names are the mouse ones. The sequence runs out 4 residues before the end of the CDR3; the remainder is reconstructed from the germline J gene. The chain carries TRBV13-3 and TRBJ2-1, with 8 bases aligning to TRBD2. The CDR3 length is 15 residues. CDR1 is NNHDY and CDR2 is SYVADS in the germline V gene. Losses at the gene ends were 1 base for V and 3 bases for J; bases not matched to a gene: 3. The part of the CDR3 DNA that was read is TGTGCCAGCAGTGATAGGGGGGGCCTCTATGCT. Translated: CASSDRGGLYA. The CDR3 reads in full as CASSDRGGLYAEQFF.

This clone was seen at least ten times. Gene names are mouse gene names. The read stops 4 residues short of the end of the CDR3; the missing end is completed from the germline J gene. This rearrangement joins TRBV13-3 to TRBJ2-2; D might be TRBD1 (6 bases). The CDR3 contains 12 residues. Germline V gene sequence: CDR1 NNHDY, CDR2 SYVADS. Trimming took 7 bases from V and 4 from J, leaving 8 bases between them. The part of the CDR3 DNA that was read is TGTGCCAGCGCAGGGGCCACCGGG. It translates to CASAGATG. The full-length CDR3 reads as CASAGATGQLYF.

This clone was seen a handful of times. Gene names follow the mouse nomenclature. The CDR3 end is not reached by the read, which stops 4 residues before it; the germline J gene fills it in. The rearrangement joins TRBV19 to TRBJ1-2, with D uncertain. This CDR3 is built from 14 residues. Germline-derived CDR1 and CDR2 are FNHDT and SITEND (reference sequence). Deletions cut 1 base from V and 1 base from J, with 8 bases between. CDR3 DNA, as far as it was read: TGTGCCAGCAGTATAACCCGACAAAACTCC. Its translation: CASSITRQNS. The whole CDR3 is CASSITRQNSDYTF.

This clone was seen many times. Gene names denote mouse genes. The read terminates 4 residues before the CDR3 end, so the remaining end is supplied by the germline J gene. This chain joins TRBV31 and TRBJ2-7; 10 nucleotides agree with TRBD1. There are 13 residues in the CDR3. Germline V CDR1 and CDR2: GKSSPN, SITVG. Here the CDR3 reads CAWNRDRGDEQYF. CDR3 DNA, as far as it was read: TGTGCCTGGAACCGGGACAGGGGAGAT.

Comments on this clone: Genes and germline come from the mouse. CDR3 DNA (partial): TGTGCCAGCGGTGCTCCGGGACAGGTCCTTAGTGCAGAA. Translation gives CASGAPGQVLSAE. The CDR3 in full is CASGAPGQVLSAETLYF. This sequence joins TRBV13-2 and TRBJ2-3, with 8 bases matching TRBD1. The read ends 4 residues early relative to the CDR3; the germline J gene fills the gap. The J segment lost 0 bases and the V segment lost 3 bases, leaving 9 bases of the junction unmatched. This CDR3 is 17 amino acids long. Germline CDR1 reads NNHNN; CDR2 reads SYGAGS (reference sequence).

Turning to this clone: Each gene name is a mouse one. The CDR3 end lies 4 residues beyond the end of the read and is filled in from the germline J gene. The chain is built from TRBV1 and TRBJ2-2; the D is unclear. The CDR3 has 14 amino acids. Germline assignment: CDR1 NSQYPW and CDR2 LRSPGD (reference sequence). V gave up 1 base and J gave up 6 bases, with 9 bases separating them. This CDR3 reads CTCSAVRDSGQLYF. CDR3 bases read: TGCACCTGCAGTGCAGTGAGAGACTCCGGG.

In the case of this clone: Gene and germline names: mouse. The read comes to an end 4 residues before the CDR3 does, leaving the germline J gene to fill in the end. This chain uses TRBV1 with TRBJ1-1; D is uncertain. Germline values: CDR1 NSQYPW, CDR2 LRSPGD (reference sequence). There are 13 residues in the CDR3. Trimming took off 6 bases at V and 0 bases at J, with 8 bases between the two ends. The CDR3 sequence: CTCSRQTNTEVFF. The part of the CDR3 DNA that was read is TGCACCTGCAGCCGCCAGACAAACACA.

This clone was seen repeatedly, ten times or more. These gene names are mouse names. The read is 4 residues too short to cover the CDR3 end, so that end is filled in from the germline J gene. The rearrangement joins TRBV16 to TRBJ1-4; 9 positions agree with TRBD1. V lost 5 bases to trimming and J lost 6 bases; unmatched junction nucleotides: 1. Germline CDR1 SGHSA, CDR2 FRNQAP. The CDR3 covers 13 residues. The sequenced CDR3 bases are TGTGCAAGCAGCCGGGACAGGGACGAA. It codes for CASSRDRDE. The whole CDR3 protein reads CASSRDRDERLFF.